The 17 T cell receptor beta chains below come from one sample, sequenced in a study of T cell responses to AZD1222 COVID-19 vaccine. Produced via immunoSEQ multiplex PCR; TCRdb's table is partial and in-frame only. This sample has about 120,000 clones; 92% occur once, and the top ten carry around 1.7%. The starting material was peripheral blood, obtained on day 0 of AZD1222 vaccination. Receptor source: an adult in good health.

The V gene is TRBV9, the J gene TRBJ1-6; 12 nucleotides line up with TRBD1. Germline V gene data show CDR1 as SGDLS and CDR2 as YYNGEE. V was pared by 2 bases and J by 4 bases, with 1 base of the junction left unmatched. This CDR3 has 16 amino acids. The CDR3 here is CASSVGQGAYNSPLHF. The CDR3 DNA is TGTGCCAGCAGCGTGGGACAGGGGGCGTATAATTCACCCCTCCACTTT.

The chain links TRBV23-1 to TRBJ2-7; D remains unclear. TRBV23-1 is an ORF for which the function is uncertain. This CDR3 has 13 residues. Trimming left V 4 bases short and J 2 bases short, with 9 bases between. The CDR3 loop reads CASSRAQTYEQYV. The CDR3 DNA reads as TGCGCCAGCAGTCGGGCGCAGACCTACGAGCAGTACGTC.

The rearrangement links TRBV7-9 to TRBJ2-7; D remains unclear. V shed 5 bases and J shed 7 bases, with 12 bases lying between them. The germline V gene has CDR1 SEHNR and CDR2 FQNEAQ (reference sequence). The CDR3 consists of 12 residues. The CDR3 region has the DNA TGTGCCAGCAGCCAGCAAGGCGGAGAGCAGTACGTC. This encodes CASSQQGGEQYV.

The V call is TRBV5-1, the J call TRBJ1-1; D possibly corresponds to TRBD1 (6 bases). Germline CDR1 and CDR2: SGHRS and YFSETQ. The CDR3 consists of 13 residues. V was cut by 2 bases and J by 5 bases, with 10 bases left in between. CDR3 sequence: CASSFQGRTEAFF. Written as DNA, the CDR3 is TGCGCCAGCAGCTTTCAGGGGAGGACTGAAGCTTTCTTT.

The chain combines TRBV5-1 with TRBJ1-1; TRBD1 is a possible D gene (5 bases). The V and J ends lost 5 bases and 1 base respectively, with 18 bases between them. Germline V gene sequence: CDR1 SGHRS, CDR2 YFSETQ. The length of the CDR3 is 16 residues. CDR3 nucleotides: TGCGCCAGCAGTGGAGCGGCAGGGCTACAGAACACTGAAGCTTTCTTT. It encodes CASSGAAGLQNTEAFF.

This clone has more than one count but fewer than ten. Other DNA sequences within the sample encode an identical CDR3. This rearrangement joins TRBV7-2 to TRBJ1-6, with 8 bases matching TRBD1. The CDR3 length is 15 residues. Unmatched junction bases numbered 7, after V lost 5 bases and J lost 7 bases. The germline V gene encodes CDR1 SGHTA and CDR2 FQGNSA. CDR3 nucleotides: TGTGCCAGCAGCCCCCAGGGGGCCGGGAATTCACCCCTCCACTTT. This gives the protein CASSPQGAGNSPLHF.

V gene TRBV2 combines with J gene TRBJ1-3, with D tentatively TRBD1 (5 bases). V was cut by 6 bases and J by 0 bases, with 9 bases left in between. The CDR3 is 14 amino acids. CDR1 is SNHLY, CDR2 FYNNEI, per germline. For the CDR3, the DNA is TGTGCCAGCAGGGGACGGACCTCTGGAAACACCATATATTTT. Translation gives CASRGRTSGNTIYF.

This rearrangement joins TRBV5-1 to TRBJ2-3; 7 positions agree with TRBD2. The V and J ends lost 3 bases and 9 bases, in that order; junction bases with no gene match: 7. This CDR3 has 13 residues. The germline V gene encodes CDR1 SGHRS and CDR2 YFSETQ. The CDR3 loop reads CASSSGAGWTQYF. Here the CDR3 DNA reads TGCGCCAGCAGCTCAGGAGCGGGGTGGACGCAGTATTTT.

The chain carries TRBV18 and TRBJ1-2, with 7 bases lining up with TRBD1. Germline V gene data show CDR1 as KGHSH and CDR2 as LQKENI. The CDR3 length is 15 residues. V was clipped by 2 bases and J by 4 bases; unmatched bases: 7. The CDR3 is CASSPDWQGGYGYTF. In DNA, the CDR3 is TGTGCCAGCTCACCAGATTGGCAGGGGGGCTATGGCTACACCTTC.

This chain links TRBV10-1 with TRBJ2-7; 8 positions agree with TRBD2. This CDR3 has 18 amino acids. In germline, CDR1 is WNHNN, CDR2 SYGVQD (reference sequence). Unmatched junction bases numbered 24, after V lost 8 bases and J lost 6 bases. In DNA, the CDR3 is TGCGCCAGCGGACGGTTAATGAGCGGGAGCCCCTCCCTCTCCGAGCAGTACGTC. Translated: CASGRLMSGSPSLSEQYV.

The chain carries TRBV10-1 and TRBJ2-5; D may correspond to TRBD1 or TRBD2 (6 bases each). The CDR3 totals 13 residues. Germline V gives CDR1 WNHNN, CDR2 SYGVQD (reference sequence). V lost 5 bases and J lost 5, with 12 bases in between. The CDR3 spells CASSRGRRETQYF. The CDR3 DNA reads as TGCGCCAGCAGTCGGGGGCGTCGGGAGACCCAGTACTTC.

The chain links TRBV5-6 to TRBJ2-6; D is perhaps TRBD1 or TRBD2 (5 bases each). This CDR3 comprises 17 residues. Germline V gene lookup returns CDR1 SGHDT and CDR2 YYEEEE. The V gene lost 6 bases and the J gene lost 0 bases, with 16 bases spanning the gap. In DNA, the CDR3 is TGTGCCAGCACGACGAGGGGCGGGTTCTCTGGGGCCAACGTCCTGACTTTC. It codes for CASTTRGGFSGANVLTF.

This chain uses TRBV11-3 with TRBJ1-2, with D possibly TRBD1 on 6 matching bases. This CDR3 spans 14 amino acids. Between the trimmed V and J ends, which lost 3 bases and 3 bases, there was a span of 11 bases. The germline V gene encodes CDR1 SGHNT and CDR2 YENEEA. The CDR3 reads CASSFGGGDYGYTF. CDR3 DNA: TGTGCCAGCAGCTTCGGCGGGGGCGACTATGGCTACACCTTC.

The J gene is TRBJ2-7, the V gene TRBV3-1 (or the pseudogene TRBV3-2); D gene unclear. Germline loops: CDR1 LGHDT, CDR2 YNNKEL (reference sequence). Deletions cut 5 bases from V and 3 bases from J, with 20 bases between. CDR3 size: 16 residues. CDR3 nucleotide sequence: TGTGCCAGCAGCTTGCCAGACGGCGGCTTTAACTACGAGCAGTACGTC. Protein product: CASSLPDGGFNYEQYV.

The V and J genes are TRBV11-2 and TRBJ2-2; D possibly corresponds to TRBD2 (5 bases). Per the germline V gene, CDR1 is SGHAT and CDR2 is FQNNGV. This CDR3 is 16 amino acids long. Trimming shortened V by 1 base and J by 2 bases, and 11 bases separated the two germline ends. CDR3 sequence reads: CASSLGVLANTGELFF. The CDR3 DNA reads TGTGCCAGCAGCTTAGGGGTCCTAGCCAACACCGGGGAGCTGTTTTTT.

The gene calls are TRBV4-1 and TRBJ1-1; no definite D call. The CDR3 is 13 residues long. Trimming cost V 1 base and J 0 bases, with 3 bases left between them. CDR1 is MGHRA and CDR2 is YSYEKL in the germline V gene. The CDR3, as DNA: TGCGCCAGCAGCCAAGTCCTGAACACTGAAGCTTTCTTT. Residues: CASSQVLNTEAFF.

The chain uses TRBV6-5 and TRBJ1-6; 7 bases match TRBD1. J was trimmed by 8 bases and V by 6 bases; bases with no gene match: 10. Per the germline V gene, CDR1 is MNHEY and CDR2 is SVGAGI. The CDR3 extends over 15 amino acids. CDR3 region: CASSLGQATDSPLHF. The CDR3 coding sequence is TGTGCCAGCAGCCTTGGACAGGCGACGGATTCACCCCTCCACTTT.